What follows are 29 T cell receptor beta chains derived from one specimen sequenced in a study of control samples from healthy donors and cancer patients. Assay used: immunoSEQ multiplex PCR; TCRdb lists only in-frame clones, some missing. The table has 65,000 to 95,000 clones, roughly 90% seen once. Sample: blood. Receptor source: a man aged 45-65 years in good health.

The rearrangement links TRBV5-4 to TRBJ1-4; 7 bases are shared with TRBD1. The CDR3 has 14 residues. V lost 1 base, J lost 6 bases, and 3 bases stayed unmatched. From germline, CDR1 is SGHNT and CDR2 YYREEE (reference sequence). The CDR3 sequence is CASSLTGEDEKLFF. DNA for the CDR3: TGTGCCAGCAGCTTGACAGGGGAGGATGAAAAACTGTTTTTT.

V usage is TRBV2 and J usage is TRBJ1-2; possibly TRBD1 for D (5 bases). The CDR3 has 15 amino acids. Germline V gives CDR1 SNHLY, CDR2 FYNNEI. V lost 8 bases and J lost 0, with 16 bases in between. CDR3 residues: CASFDSPSSNYGYTF. DNA for the CDR3: TGTGCCAGCTTCGACAGCCCTTCTTCTAACTATGGCTACACCTTC.

This chain uses TRBV9 with TRBJ1-2; 9 bases agree with TRBD1. V lost 0 bases to trimming and J lost 4 bases; unmatched junction nucleotides: 16. CDR1 is SGDLS, CDR2 YYNGEE, per germline. CDR3 length equals 19 residues. The CDR3 nucleotides read TGTGCCAGCAGCGTAGCTACCGGGGAGGGACAGGGAACCCCCTATGGCTACACCTTC. This encodes CASSVATGEGQGTPYGYTF.

This clone was counted a single time. This chain uses TRBV25-1 with TRBJ1-1, with D maybe TRBD1 (5 bases). The CDR3 runs 13 residues. CDR1 is MGHDK, CDR2 SYGVNS, per germline. The V gene lost 2 bases and the J gene lost 3 bases, with 7 bases spanning the gap. CDR3 amino acids: CASSEMGHTEAFF. As DNA, the CDR3 is TGTGCCAGCAGTGAAATGGGACACACTGAAGCTTTCTTT.

A few counts support this clone. V usage is TRBV29-1 and J usage is TRBJ2-3, with D maybe TRBD2 (6 bases). V was pared by 5 bases and J by 2 bases, with 11 bases between. This CDR3 has 13 residues. Per the germline V gene, CDR1 is SQVTM and CDR2 is ANQGSEA. CDR3 in DNA: TGCAGCGTTCGGAGGGGAAACACAGATACGCAGTATTTT. Translation: CSVRRGNTDTQYF.

This clone was detected once. The chain has TRBV5-1 and TRBJ2-5, with D perhaps matching TRBD1 or TRBD2 (6 bases each). The ends were cut back, 0 bases at V and 4 bases at J, with 10 bases in the middle. This CDR3 has 14 amino acids. Germline CDR1 reads SGHRS; CDR2 reads YFSETQ. The CDR3 spells CASSLVGGPETQYF. The DNA for the CDR3 is TGCGCCAGCAGCTTGGTGGGGGGCCCAGAGACCCAGTACTTC.

V usage is TRBV5-1 and J usage is TRBJ2-5; D is unclear. The CDR3 has 15 residues. CDR1 and CDR2 (germline): SGHRS, YFSETQ. Trimming stripped 1 base from V and 4 bases from J, with 14 bases between. The CDR3 spells CASSLLRTPPETQYF. CDR3 DNA: TGCGCCAGCAGCTTGCTCCGGACCCCGCCAGAGACCCAGTACTTC.

V gene TRBV6-1 combines with J gene TRBJ2-3, with 10 bases matching TRBD2. The germline V gene encodes CDR1 MNHNS and CDR2 SASEGT. J gave up 8 bases and V 8 bases, and 10 bases lay outside the gene matches. The CDR3 is 14 amino acids. The chain's CDR3 is CASWEAGGRGTQYF. The CDR3, as DNA: TGTGCCAGCTGGGAAGCGGGGGGGCGGGGTACGCAGTATTTT.

V is TRBV21-1 and J is TRBJ1-4; the table assigns TRBD1, which was not confirmed against the DNA. TRBV21-1 is described as a pseudogene. CDR3 length: 15 residues. The CDR3 is CASSKETSTNEKLFF. CDR3 nucleotides: TGTGCCAGCAGCAAAGAAACATCAACTAATGAAAAACTGTTTTTT.

This chain links TRBV5-1 with TRBJ1-1; D possibly corresponds to TRBD1 (5 bases). Trimming cost V 1 base and J 1 base, with 8 bases left between them. Looked up from germline, CDR1 is SGHRS and CDR2 is YFSETQ. This CDR3 spans 14 amino acids. The CDR3 loop reads CASSLQGGNTEAFF. In DNA, the CDR3 is TGCGCCAGCAGCTTGCAGGGTGGGAACACTGAAGCTTTCTTT.

The CDR3 is CASSQVGYHYNEQFF. CDR3 bases: TGTGCCAGCAGCCAAGTAGGATACCACTACAATGAGCAGTTCTTC. The chain links TRBV3-1 (or the pseudogene TRBV3-2) to TRBJ2-1; D ambiguous. The CDR3 runs to 15 residues. Per the germline V gene, CDR1 is LGHDT and CDR2 is YNNKEL (reference sequence). V dropped 1 base and J dropped 3 bases, with 10 bases sitting between them.

This CDR3 reads CASSYRGTYNEQFF. The CDR3 DNA reads TGTGCCAGCAGCTACAGGGGGACCTACAATGAGCAGTTCTTC. The chain employs TRBV5-4 and TRBJ2-1; 8 bases are a match to TRBD1. V dropped 3 bases and J dropped 2; count of bases not matched to a gene: 1. The CDR3 length is 14 residues. Per germline, CDR1 SGHNT and CDR2 YYREEE (reference sequence).

V gene TRBV6-5 combines with J gene TRBJ1-1, with D maybe TRBD1 (5 bases). The CDR3 extends over 13 amino acids. The V end lost 6 bases, the J end lost 2 bases, and 10 bases lay between the germline ends. Germline V gene lookup returns CDR1 MNHEY and CDR2 SVGAGI. The CDR3: CASRGPFNTEAFF. Here the CDR3 DNA reads TGTGCCAGCAGGGGACCTTTTAACACTGAAGCTTTCTTT.

The V gene is TRBV29-1, the J gene TRBJ2-7, with 8 bases identical to TRBD2. The J segment lost 4 bases and the V segment lost 4 bases, leaving 3 bases of the junction unmatched. The CDR3 covers 12 residues. The V gene's germline CDR1 is SQVTM and CDR2 ANQGSEA. CDR3 loop: CSVARGRYEQYF. In DNA form, the CDR3 reads TGCAGCGTTGCCCGCGGGAGGTACGAGCAGTACTTC.

The V call is TRBV5-1, the J call TRBJ2-3; TRBD2 matches at 14 bases. V was pared by 1 base and J by 5 bases, with 3 bases of the junction left unmatched. CDR3 length: 16 amino acids. The V gene's germline CDR1 is SGHRS and CDR2 YFSETQ. The CDR3 DNA reads as TGCGCCAGCAGCTTGACCGGGACTAGCGGGGGAGATACGCAGTATTTT. This sequence encodes CASSLTGTSGGDTQYF.

The chain has TRBV27 and TRBJ2-7; no clear D gene. V lost 8 bases and J 1 base, leaving 12 bases between the germline ends. Germline V gene data show CDR1 as MNHEY and CDR2 as SMNVEV (reference sequence). CDR3 length equals 13 residues. The CDR3 nucleotides are TGTGCCAGCGGCCGGCGAGGATCCTACGAGCAGTACTTC. Protein: CASGRRGSYEQYF.

This sequence joins TRBV21-1 and TRBJ2-5; no check of the table's D call, TRBD1, against the DNA was made. TRBV21-1 is termed a pseudogene. The length of the CDR3 is 18 residues. Written as DNA, the CDR3 is TGTGCCAGCATCAACGAACAGCAGCAAATATGGCCCCAAGAGACCCAGTACTTC. Translated: CASINEQQQIWPQETQYF.

The chain combines TRBV5-4 with TRBJ2-2; D is unclear. The germline V gene encodes CDR1 SGHNT and CDR2 YYREEE (reference sequence). V lost 0 bases and J 8 bases, leaving 11 bases between the germline ends. The CDR3 has 14 residues. DNA of the CDR3: TGTGCCAGCAGCTTGGATATTTTAAGGGGGGAGCTGTTTTTT. This translates into CASSLDILRGELFF.

For the CDR3, the DNA is TGTGCCAGCAGCCCCACCGGCCCTGCCCCAGATACGCAGTATTTT. Residues: CASSPTGPAPDTQYF. V is TRBV7-3 and J is TRBJ2-3; D is undetermined. V dropped 5 bases and J dropped 4 bases, with 16 bases sitting between them. Germline values: CDR1 SGHTA, CDR2 FQGTGA. This CDR3 has 15 amino acids.

The genes are TRBV19 and TRBJ1-1; 7 bases match TRBD1. Germline CDR1 is LNHDA and CDR2 is SQIVND (reference sequence). The V gene end was trimmed by 5 bases and the J gene end by 1 base; junction bases not matched to a gene: 4. The CDR3 is 14 amino acids. The CDR3 here is CASSVRGRNTEAFF. For the CDR3, the DNA is TGTGCCAGTAGTGTCAGGGGGAGGAACACTGAAGCTTTCTTT.

The gene calls are TRBV27 and TRBJ2-2; 9 bases fit TRBD1. The CDR3 is made up of 17 amino acids. Unmatched junction bases numbered 15, after V lost 6 bases and J lost 7 bases. The germline V gene has CDR1 MNHEY and CDR2 SMNVEV (reference sequence). As DNA, the CDR3 is TGTGCCAGCAGAATGACAGGGGGACTAATCTGGGGCGGGGAGCTGTTTTTT. Translating it yields CASRMTGGLIWGGELFF.

The rearrangement joins TRBV29-1 to TRBJ1-2; D is unclear. CDR1 and CDR2 (germline): SQVTM, ANQGSEA. The CDR3 has 12 residues. Trimming cost V 3 bases and J 11 bases, with 16 bases left between them. The CDR3 nucleotides read TGCAGCGTTGAGCACTCCCGAGGGAGTTACACCTTC. It yields the protein CSVEHSRGSYTF.

This clone was detected only once. The chain recombines TRBV5-6 with TRBJ2-2; D is perhaps TRBD1 (5 bases). Germline V lookup: CDR1 SGHDT, CDR2 YYEEEE. V was clipped by 0 bases and J by 2 bases, with 11 bases between them. This CDR3 has 16 amino acids. The DNA of the CDR3 is TGTGCCAGCAGCTTGGTCTCAACAGGAAACACCGGGGAGCTGTTTTTT. Translating it yields CASSLVSTGNTGELFF.

This clone was detected once. The chain recombines TRBV2 with TRBJ2-3; unclear D gene. V was pared by 4 bases and J by 0 bases, with 8 bases between. CDR1 is SNHLY, CDR2 FYNNEI, per germline. The CDR3 loop spans 14 amino acids. CDR3 in DNA: TGTGCCAGCAGTGTATGGTCCAGCACAGATACGCAGTATTTT. Translated: CASSVWSSTDTQYF.

The chain links TRBV6-6 to TRBJ1-4; a weak D match, TRBD1 (6 bases). This CDR3 is built from 14 residues. Trimming left V 5 bases short and J 2 bases short, with 9 bases between. The V gene's germline CDR1 is MNHNY and CDR2 SVGAGI (reference sequence). CDR3 protein: CASSTGWTNEKLFF. The CDR3 nucleotides are TGTGCCAGCAGTACAGGGTGGACTAATGAAAAACTGTTTTTT.

The chain combines TRBV19 with TRBJ1-2; 12 bases match TRBD1. V shed 9 bases and J 6 bases; nucleotides not matched to a gene: 14. The CDR3 contains 16 residues. Germline assignment: CDR1 LNHDA and CDR2 SQIVND (reference sequence). The CDR3 DNA sequence: TGTGCCAGCACGGGACAGGGGGCAAGAAATGGGGATGGCTACACCTTC. Translating it yields CASTGQGARNGDGYTF.

J is TRBJ2-1 and V is TRBV25-1; 7 bases line up with TRBD2. The CDR3 length is 16 residues. The V and J ends lost 3 bases and 0 bases, in that order; junction bases with no gene match: 5. The V gene's germline CDR1 is MGHDK and CDR2 SYGVNS. The CDR3 reads CASSDPSGDSYNEQFF. DNA of the CDR3: TGTGCCAGCAGTGACCCTAGCGGTGACTCCTACAATGAGCAGTTCTTC.

The genes are TRBV27 and TRBJ1-2, with D possibly TRBD1 on 6 matching bases. CDR3 length equals 17 residues. The V gene's germline CDR1 is MNHEY and CDR2 SMNVEV (reference sequence). The V end was cut by 5 bases, the J end by 8 bases, with 27 bases between. The CDR3: CASSHLSWRAGAWGYTF. In DNA, the CDR3 is TGTGCCAGCAGTCACTTATCTTGGCGGGCAGGGGCATGGGGCTACACCTTC.

The chain is built from TRBV18 and TRBJ2-2; perhaps TRBD1 as D (6 bases). The V gene's germline CDR1 is KGHSH and CDR2 LQKENI. The length of the CDR3 is 14 residues. V dropped 3 bases and J dropped 4 bases, with 9 bases sitting between them. The CDR3 loop is CASSPGQTTGELFF. DNA of the CDR3: TGTGCCAGCTCACCCGGACAGACCACCGGGGAGCTGTTTTTT.